These 15 T cell receptor beta chains came from one sample sequenced in a study of CXCR3-negative and CXCR3-positive naive CD8 T cells. The TRB libraries of cDNA were built by UMI-labeled 5' RACE. TCRdb re-analyzed the 5' RACE reads; it lists each CDR3 protein once, without DNA. This repertoire includes 50,000 to 65,000 distinct CDR3 sequences. The specimen was memory CD8+ T cells from blood. These receptors originate from a human donor in good health. Some clones in this sample may be carry-over from other donors' samples.

V usage is TRBV6-5 and J usage is TRBJ2-7; TCRdb calls TRBD1, which cannot be checked without DNA. The CDR3 is made up of 15 amino acids. Germline CDR1 MNHEY, CDR2 SVGAGI. The CDR3: CASSYSTGGSYEQYF.

The gene calls are TRBV5-1 and TRBJ2-7. Germline V lookup: CDR1 SGHRS, CDR2 YFSETQ. This CDR3 region has 13 residues. CDR3 residues: CASSLDGFYEQYF.

The rearrangement links TRBV12-3 or TRBV12-4 to TRBJ2-1. This CDR3 has 15 residues. The CDR3 spells CASSFSEPAYNEQFF.

This chain connects TRBV7-2 to TRBJ2-7; TCRdb's D call of TRBD2 is untestable without DNA. The CDR3 has 15 residues. Germline CDR1 and CDR2: SGHTA and FQGNSA. CDR3 in amino acids: CASSSYSGGSYEQYF. The complete variable domain, with remaining parts taken from reference TRBV7-2 and TRBJ2-7, reads GAGVSQSPSNKVTEKGKDVELRCDPISGHTALYWYRQSLGQGLEFLIYFQGNSAPDKSGLPSDRFSAERTGGSVSTLTIQRTQQEDSAVYLCASSSYSGGSYEQYFGPGTRLTVT.

The gene calls are TRBV6-1 and TRBJ2-1; the TCRdb D gene call, TRBD1, has no DNA to confirm it. This CDR3 is 17 amino acids long. In germline, CDR1 is MNHNS, CDR2 SASEGT. CDR3 in amino acids: CASSPPGTGVPYNEQFF.

This chain joins TRBV28 and TRBJ1-3. In germline, CDR1 is MDHEN, CDR2 SYDVKM. This CDR3 spans 12 amino acids. The CDR3: CASSLVSNTIYF.

This chain's CDR3 is CASSSGWGTEAFF. This chain uses TRBV11-3 with TRBJ1-1. The germline V gene encodes CDR1 SGHNT and CDR2 YENEEA. The CDR3 sequence is 13 residues long.

The chain is built from TRBV5-1 and TRBJ2-1; as DNA is missing, the TRBD1 call by TCRdb cannot be tested. This CDR3 contains 16 residues. The V gene's germline CDR1 is SGHRS and CDR2 YFSETQ. CDR3: CASSFGGSGFYNEQFF. The whole variable domain, remainder taken from reference TRBV5-1 and TRBJ2-1, is KAGVTQTPRYLIKTRGQQVTLSCSPISGHRSVSWYQQTPGQGLQFLFEYFSETQRNKGNFPGRFSGRQFSNSRSEMNVSTLELGDSALYLCASSFGGSGFYNEQFFGPGTRLTVL.

The chain is built from TRBV6-5 and TRBJ1-2. The germline CDR1 and CDR2 sequences are MNHEY and SVGAGI. The CDR3 spans 12 residues. Here the CDR3 reads CASSQGGDGYTF.

The gene calls are TRBV20-1 and TRBJ1-2; the D call of TRBD1 rests on TCRdb alone, since no DNA is present to check it. Germline-derived CDR1 and CDR2 are DFQATT and SNEGSKA (reference sequence). CDR3 size: 13 residues. CDR3: CSAQGQSTYGYTF.

The V and J genes are TRBV2 and TRBJ2-7. The CDR3 length is 13 residues. CDR1 is SNHLY, CDR2 FYNNEI, per germline. The CDR3 here is CASSERPAYEQYF.

The V call is TRBV6-4, the J call TRBJ1-1; TCRdb's assignment of TRBD1 cannot be checked, as there is no DNA. This CDR3 spans 14 amino acids. Germline V gives CDR1 MRHNA, CDR2 SNTAGT. CDR3 sequence: CASSPEGGVRAAFF.

This chain connects TRBV20-1 to TRBJ1-1. The CDR3 contains 12 residues. The germline gives CDR1 DFQATT, CDR2 SNEGSKA (reference sequence). CDR3: CSARVGDTEAFF.

This chain links TRBV2 with TRBJ2-2; TCRdb proposes TRBD1, but this gene call is untestable without DNA. Germline values: CDR1 SNHLY, CDR2 FYNNEI. The CDR3 consists of 18 residues. The CDR3 loop reads CASSVGAKPAPNTGELFF.

The CDR3 sequence is CASSGGTGGLGQFF. J is TRBJ2-1 and V is TRBV2; TCRdb's assignment of TRBD1 cannot be checked, as there is no DNA. Germline CDR1 is SNHLY and CDR2 is FYNNEI. The CDR3 sequence is 14 residues long.